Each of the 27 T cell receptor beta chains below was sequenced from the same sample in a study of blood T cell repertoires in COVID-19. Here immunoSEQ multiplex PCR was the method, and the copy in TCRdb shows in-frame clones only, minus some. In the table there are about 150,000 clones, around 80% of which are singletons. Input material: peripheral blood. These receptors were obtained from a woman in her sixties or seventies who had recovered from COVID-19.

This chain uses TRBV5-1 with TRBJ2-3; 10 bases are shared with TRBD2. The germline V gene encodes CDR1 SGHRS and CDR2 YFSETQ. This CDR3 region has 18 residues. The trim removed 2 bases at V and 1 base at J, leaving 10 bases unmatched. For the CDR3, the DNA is TGCGCCAGCAGCTTAAGGACTAGCGGATACGCACGCACAGATACGCAGTATTTT. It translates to CASSLRTSGYARTDTQYF.

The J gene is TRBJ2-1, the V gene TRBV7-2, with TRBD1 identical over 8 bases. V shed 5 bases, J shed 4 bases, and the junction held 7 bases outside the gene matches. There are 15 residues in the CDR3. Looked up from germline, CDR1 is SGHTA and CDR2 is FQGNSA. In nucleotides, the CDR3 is TGTGCCAGCAGCCCAGCCGGGACAGGTTACAATGAGCAGTTCTTC. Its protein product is CASSPAGTGYNEQFF.

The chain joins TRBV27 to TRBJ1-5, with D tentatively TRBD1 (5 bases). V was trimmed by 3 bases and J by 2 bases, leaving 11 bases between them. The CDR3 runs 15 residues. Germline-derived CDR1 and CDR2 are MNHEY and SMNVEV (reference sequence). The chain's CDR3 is CASSFRGVGNQPQHF. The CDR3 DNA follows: TGTGCCAGCAGTTTTCGGGGGGTGGGCAATCAGCCCCAGCATTTT.

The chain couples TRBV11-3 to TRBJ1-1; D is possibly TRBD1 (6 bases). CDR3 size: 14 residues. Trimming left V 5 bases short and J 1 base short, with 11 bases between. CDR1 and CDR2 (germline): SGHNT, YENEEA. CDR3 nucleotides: TGTGCCAGCAGCCCACAGGGCCAGAACACTGAAGCTTTCTTT. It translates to CASSPQGQNTEAFF.

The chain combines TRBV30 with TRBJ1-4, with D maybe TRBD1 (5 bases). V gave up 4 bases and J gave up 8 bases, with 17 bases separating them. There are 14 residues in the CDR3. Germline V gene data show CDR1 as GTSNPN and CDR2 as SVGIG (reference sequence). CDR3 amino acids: CAWTRFGAGEKLFF. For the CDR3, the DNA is TGTGCCTGGACGCGTTTTGGGGCGGGAGAAAAACTGTTTTTT.

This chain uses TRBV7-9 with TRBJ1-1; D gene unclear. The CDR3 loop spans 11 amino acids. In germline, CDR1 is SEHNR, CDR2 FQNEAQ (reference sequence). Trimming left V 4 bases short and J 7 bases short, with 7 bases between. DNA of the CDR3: TGTGCCAGCAGCTCCGGTGGTGAAGCTTTCTTT. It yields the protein CASSSGGEAFF.

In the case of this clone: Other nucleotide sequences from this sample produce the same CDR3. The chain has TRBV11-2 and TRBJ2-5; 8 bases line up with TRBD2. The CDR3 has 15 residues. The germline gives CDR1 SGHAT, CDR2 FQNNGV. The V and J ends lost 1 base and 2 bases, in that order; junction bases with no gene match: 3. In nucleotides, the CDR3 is TGTGCCAGCAGCTTAGCGGGAGGGTCTCAAGAGACCCAGTACTTC. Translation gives CASSLAGGSQETQYF.

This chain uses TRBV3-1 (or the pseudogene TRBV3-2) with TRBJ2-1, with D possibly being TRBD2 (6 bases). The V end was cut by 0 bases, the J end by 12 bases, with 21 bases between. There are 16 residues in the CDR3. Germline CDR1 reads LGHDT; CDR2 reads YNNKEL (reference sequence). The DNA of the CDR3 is TGTGCCAGCAGCCAAGAGGGGCTAGTCCTACACGGGGGGCAGTTCTTC. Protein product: CASSQEGLVLHGGQFF.

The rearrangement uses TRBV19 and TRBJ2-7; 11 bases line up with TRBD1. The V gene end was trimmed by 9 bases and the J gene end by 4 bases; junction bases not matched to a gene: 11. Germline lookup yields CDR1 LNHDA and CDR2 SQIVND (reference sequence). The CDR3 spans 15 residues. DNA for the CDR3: TGTGCCAGCAACAAACCGGGACAGGGGGAATACGAGCAGTACTTC. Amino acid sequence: CASNKPGQGEYEQYF.

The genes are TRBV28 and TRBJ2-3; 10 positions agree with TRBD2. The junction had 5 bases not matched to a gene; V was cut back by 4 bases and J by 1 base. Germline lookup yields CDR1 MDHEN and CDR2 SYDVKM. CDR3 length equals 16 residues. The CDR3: CASSSPGTSGTDTQYF. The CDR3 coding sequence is TGTGCCAGCAGTTCCCCCGGGACTAGCGGCACAGATACGCAGTATTTT. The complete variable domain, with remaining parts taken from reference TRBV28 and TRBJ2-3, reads DVKVTQSSRYLVKRTGEKVFLECVQDMDHENMFWYRQDPGLGLRLIYFSYDVKMKEKGDIPEGYSVSREKKERFSLILESASTNQTSMYLCASSSPGTSGTDTQYFGPGTRLTVL.

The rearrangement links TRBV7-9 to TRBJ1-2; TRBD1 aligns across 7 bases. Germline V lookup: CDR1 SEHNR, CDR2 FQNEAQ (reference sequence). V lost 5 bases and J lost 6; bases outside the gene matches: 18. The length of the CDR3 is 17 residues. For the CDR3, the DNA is TGTGCCAGCAGCCCCCCCGAGGGGGCGCTCTTCAATGATGGCTACACCTTC. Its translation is CASSPPEGALFNDGYTF.

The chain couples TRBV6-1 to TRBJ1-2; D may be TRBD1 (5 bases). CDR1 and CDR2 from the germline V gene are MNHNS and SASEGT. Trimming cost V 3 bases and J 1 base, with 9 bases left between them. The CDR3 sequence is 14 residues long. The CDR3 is CASSDPGVNYGYTF. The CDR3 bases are TGTGCCAGCAGTGACCCGGGGGTTAACTATGGCTACACCTTC.

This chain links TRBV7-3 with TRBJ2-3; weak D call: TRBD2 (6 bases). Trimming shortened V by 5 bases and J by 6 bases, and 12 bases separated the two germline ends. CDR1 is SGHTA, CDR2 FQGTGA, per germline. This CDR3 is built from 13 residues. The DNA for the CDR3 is TGTGCCAGCAGCCAACGGGACTCCGATACGCAGTATTTT. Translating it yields CASSQRDSDTQYF.

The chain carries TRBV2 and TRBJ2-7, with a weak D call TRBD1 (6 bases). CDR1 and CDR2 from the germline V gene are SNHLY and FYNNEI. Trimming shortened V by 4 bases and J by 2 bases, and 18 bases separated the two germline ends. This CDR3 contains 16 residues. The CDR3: CASSAWGPLGAYEQYF. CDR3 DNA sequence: TGTGCCAGCAGTGCGTGGGGGCCGTTGGGCGCCTACGAGCAGTACTTC.

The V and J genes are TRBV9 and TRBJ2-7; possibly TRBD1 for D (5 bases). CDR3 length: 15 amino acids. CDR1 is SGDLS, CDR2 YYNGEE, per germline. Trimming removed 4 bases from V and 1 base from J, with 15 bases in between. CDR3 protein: CASSPLSTASYEQYF. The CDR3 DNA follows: TGTGCCAGCAGCCCGCTATCGACAGCTTCCTACGAGCAGTACTTC.

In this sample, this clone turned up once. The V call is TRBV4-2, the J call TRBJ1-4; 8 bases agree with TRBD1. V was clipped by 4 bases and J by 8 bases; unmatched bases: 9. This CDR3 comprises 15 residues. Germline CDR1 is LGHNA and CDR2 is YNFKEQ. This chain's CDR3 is CASSPTDREGEKLFF. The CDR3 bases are TGTGCCAGCAGCCCAACGGACAGGGAAGGCGAAAAACTGTTTTTT.

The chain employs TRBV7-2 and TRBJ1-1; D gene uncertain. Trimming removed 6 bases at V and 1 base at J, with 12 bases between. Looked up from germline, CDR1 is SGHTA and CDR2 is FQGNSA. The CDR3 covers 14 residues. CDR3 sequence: CASRKLTGNTEAFF. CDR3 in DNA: TGTGCCAGCAGGAAGCTAACCGGGAACACTGAAGCTTTCTTT. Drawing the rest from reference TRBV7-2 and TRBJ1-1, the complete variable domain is GAGVSQSPSNKVTEKGKDVELRCDPISGHTALYWYRQSLGQGLEFLIYFQGNSAPDKSGLPSDRFSAERTGGSVSTLTIQRTQQEDSAVYLCASRKLTGNTEAFFGQGTRLTVV.

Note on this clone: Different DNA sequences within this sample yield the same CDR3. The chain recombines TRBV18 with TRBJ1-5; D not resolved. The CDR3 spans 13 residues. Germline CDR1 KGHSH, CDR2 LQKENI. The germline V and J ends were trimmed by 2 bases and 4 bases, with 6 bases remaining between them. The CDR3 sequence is CASSPGGNQPQHF. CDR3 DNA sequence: TGTGCCAGCTCACCAGGCGGGAATCAGCCCCAGCATTTT.

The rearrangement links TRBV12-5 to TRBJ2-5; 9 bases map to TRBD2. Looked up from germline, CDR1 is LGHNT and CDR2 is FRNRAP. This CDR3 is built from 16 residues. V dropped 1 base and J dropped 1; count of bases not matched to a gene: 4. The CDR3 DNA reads TGTGCTAGTGGTTTGGGGGCTAGCGGGGCCCAAGAGACCCAGTACTTC. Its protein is CASGLGASGAQETQYF. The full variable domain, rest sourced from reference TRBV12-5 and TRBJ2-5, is DARVTQTPRHKVTEMGQEVTMRCQPILGHNTVFWYRQTMMQGLELLAYFRNRAPLDDSGMPKDRFSAEMPDATLATLKIQPSEPRDSAVYFCASGLGASGAQETQYFGPGTRLLVL.

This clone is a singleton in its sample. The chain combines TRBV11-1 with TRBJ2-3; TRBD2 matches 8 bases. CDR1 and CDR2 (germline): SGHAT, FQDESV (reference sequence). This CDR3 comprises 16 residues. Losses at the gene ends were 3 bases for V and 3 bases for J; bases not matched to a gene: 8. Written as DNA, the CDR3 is TGTGCCAGCAGCTTGGGGCGTCCGGGGGGGACAGATACGCAGTATTTT. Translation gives CASSLGRPGGTDTQYF.

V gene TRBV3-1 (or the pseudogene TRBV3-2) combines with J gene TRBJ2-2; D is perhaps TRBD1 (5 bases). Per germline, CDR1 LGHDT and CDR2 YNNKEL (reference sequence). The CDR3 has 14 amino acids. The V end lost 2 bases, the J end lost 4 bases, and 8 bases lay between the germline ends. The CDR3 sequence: CASSQPGITGELFF. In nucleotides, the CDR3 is TGTGCCAGCAGCCAACCAGGGATCACCGGGGAGCTGTTTTTT.

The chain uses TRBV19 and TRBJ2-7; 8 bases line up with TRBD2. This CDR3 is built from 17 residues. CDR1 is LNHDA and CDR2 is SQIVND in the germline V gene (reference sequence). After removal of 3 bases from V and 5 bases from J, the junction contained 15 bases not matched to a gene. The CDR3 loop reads CASSIPRAGGRKNEQYF. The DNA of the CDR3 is TGTGCCAGTAGTATCCCGCGGGCGGGCGGGAGGAAAAACGAGCAGTACTTC.

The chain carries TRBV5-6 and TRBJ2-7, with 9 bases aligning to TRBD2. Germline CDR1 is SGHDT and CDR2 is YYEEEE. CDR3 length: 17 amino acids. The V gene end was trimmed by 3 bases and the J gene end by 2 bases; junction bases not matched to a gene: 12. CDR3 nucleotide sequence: TGTGCCAGCAGCTCGGAGAGTTGGGGGACTAGCACCTACGAGCAGTACTTC. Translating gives CASSSESWGTSTYEQYF.

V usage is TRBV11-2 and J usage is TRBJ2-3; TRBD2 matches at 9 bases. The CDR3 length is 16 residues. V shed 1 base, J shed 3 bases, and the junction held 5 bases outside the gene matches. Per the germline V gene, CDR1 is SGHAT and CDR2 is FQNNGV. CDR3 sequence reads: CASSLGPLAGTDTQYF. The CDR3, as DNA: TGTGCCAGCAGCTTAGGACCCCTAGCGGGGACAGATACGCAGTATTTT.

CDR3 residues: CASRLTGANYGYTF. In DNA form, the CDR3 reads TGCGCCAGCAGGCTGACAGGGGCGAACTATGGCTACACCTTC. The chain couples TRBV4-1 to TRBJ1-2; TRBD1 aligns across 8 bases. Trimming cost V 6 bases and J 2 bases; bases outside gene matches: 5. Germline loops: CDR1 MGHRA, CDR2 YSYEKL. The CDR3 spans 14 residues.

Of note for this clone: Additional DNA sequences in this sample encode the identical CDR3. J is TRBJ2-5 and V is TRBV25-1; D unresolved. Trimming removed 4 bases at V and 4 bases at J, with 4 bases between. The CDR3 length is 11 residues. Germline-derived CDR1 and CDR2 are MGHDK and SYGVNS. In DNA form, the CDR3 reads TGTGCCAGCAGTGCCCGAGAGACCCAGTACTTC. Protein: CASSARETQYF. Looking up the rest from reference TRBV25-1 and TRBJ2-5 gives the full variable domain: EADIYQTPRYLVIGTGKKITLECSQTMGHDKMYWYQQDPGMELHLIHYSYGVNSTEKGDLSSESTVSRIRTEHFPLTLESARPSHTSQYLCASSARETQYFGPGTRLLVL.

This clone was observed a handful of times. The CDR3 sequence: CSAPLEDTIYF. In DNA, the CDR3 is TGCAGTGCTCCTCTGGAGGACACCATATATTTT. The V call is TRBV20-1, the J call TRBJ1-3; D gene ambiguous. V lost 5 bases and J lost 8, with 10 bases in between. The CDR3 has 11 amino acids. Germline lookup yields CDR1 DFQATT and CDR2 SNEGSKA (reference sequence).